Following are 3 T cell receptor beta chains from one sample sequenced in a study of cytomegalovirus exposure and HLA in healthy donors. This PCR relied on a set of 60 Vbeta primers and 13 Jbeta primers. Assay: immunoSEQ multiplex PCR; the TCRdb copy retains only in-frame clones and omits some. The top ten hold roughly 0.92% of the sample, which has some 110,000 clones, around 75% seen once. Source material: PBMCs. The receptor source for this set is a woman in her twenties or thirties in good health and CMV-seronegative.

The chain has TRBV14 and TRBJ1-1, with D unclear. CDR1 is SGHDN and CDR2 is FVKESK in the germline V gene. Trimming removed 4 bases at V and 3 bases at J, with 6 bases between. This CDR3 has 12 amino acids. The CDR3 nucleotides are TGTGCCAGCAGCCTCCGGTACACTGAAGCTTTCTTT. Amino acids: CASSLRYTEAFF.

Of note for this clone: Other DNA sequences within the sample encode an identical CDR3. The chain couples TRBV5-1 to TRBJ1-1; possibly TRBD1 for D (5 bases). Per the germline V gene, CDR1 is SGHRS and CDR2 is YFSETQ. The V gene lost 4 bases and the J gene lost 3 bases, with 13 bases spanning the gap. CDR3 length: 14 amino acids. This chain's CDR3 is CASSRGGADTEAFF. CDR3 coding DNA: TGCGCCAGCAGCCGGGGCGGGGCGGACACTGAAGCTTTCTTT. The full variable domain, in which reference TRBV5-1 and TRBJ1-1 provide the parts outside the CDR3, is KAGVTQTPRYLIKTRGQQVTLSCSPISGHRSVSWYQQTPGQGLQFLFEYFSETQRNKGNFPGRFSGRQFSNSRSEMNVSTLELGDSALYLCASSRGGADTEAFFGQGTRLTVV.

The V and J genes are TRBV19 and TRBJ1-5; TRBD1 is a possible D gene (5 bases). CDR1 and CDR2 from the germline V gene are LNHDA and SQIVND (reference sequence). CDR3 length: 15 amino acids. The germline V and J ends were trimmed by 5 bases and 3 bases, with 14 bases remaining between them. DNA of the CDR3: TGTGCCAGTAGTGCCGTCGGGGGGAACAATCAGCCCCAGCATTTT. It translates to CASSAVGGNNQPQHF.